Below are 27 T cell receptor beta chains sequenced from a single sample in a study of cytomegalovirus exposure and HLA in healthy donors. The primer mix had 60 Vbeta and 13 Jbeta primers. TCRdb's copy holds only in-frame clones and misses some; the assay was immunoSEQ multiplex PCR. Of approximately 110,000 clones listed, roughly 80% were seen once; the top ten hold roughly 9.2%. The material sequenced was PBMCs. Receptors were obtained from a woman aged 40 to 50 in good health and CMV-seropositive.

The chain joins TRBV5-5 to TRBJ2-5; D is ambiguous. Per the germline V gene, CDR1 is SGHKS and CDR2 is YYEKEE (reference sequence). The CDR3 contains 13 residues. The V end was cut by 1 base, the J end by 3 bases, with 7 bases between. CDR3 nucleotide sequence: TGTGCCAGCAGCTTGCTTACAGAAGAGACCCAGTACTTC. Translated, it gives CASSLLTEETQYF.

The chain carries TRBV28 and TRBJ2-1, with 8 positions matching TRBD2. Germline V gene data show CDR1 as MDHEN and CDR2 as SYDVKM. The CDR3 has 13 amino acids. After removal of 9 bases from V and 7 bases from J, the junction contained 8 bases not matched to a gene. CDR3 in DNA: TGTGCCAGTAGGGACGGGGGGGGGAATGAGCAGTTCTTC. This translates into CASRDGGGNEQFF.

This clone was observed a few times. The rearrangement links TRBV7-6 to TRBJ2-7; a possible D gene is TRBD1 (6 bases). The CDR3 loop spans 13 amino acids. V was pared by 5 bases and J by 3 bases, with 11 bases between. Germline V lookup: CDR1 SGHVS, CDR2 FNYEAQ. The CDR3 is CASSNNRDYEQYF. The CDR3 bases are TGTGCCAGCAGCAATAACAGGGACTACGAGCAGTACTTC.

The V gene is TRBV18, the J gene TRBJ2-7, with 7 nucleotides matching TRBD2. Germline V gene sequence: CDR1 KGHSH, CDR2 LQKENI. CDR3 size: 14 residues. V shed 2 bases and J 3 bases; nucleotides not matched to a gene: 4. CDR3 DNA sequence: TGTGCCAGCTCACCAGTATCGGGGGGCTACGAGCAGTACTTC. It translates to CASSPVSGGYEQYF.

V is TRBV28 and J is TRBJ1-1; no reliable D call. Trimming took off 5 bases at V and 6 bases at J, with 16 bases between the two ends. The germline V gene has CDR1 MDHEN and CDR2 SYDVKM. The length of the CDR3 is 14 residues. The CDR3 loop is CASSIFISTAEAFF. CDR3 sequence (DNA): TGTGCCAGCAGTATCTTTATATCGACTGCTGAAGCTTTCTTT.

V gene TRBV13 combines with J gene TRBJ1-1; a possible D gene is TRBD1 (5 bases). Trimming removed 5 bases at V and 7 bases at J, with 8 bases between. The germline gives CDR1 PRHDT, CDR2 FYEKMQ (reference sequence). The CDR3 consists of 11 residues. The DNA for the CDR3 is TGTGCCAGCAGCAAACAGGATGAAGCTTTCTTT. Its protein is CASSKQDEAFF.

The chain has TRBV7-9 and TRBJ2-1; 10 nucleotides agree with TRBD1. The germline gives CDR1 SEHNR, CDR2 FQNEAQ (reference sequence). The CDR3 has 18 amino acids. V lost 5 bases to trimming and J lost 10 bases; unmatched junction nucleotides: 20. The CDR3 here is CASSGSPDRGLPHTEQFF. The CDR3, as DNA: TGTGCCAGCAGCGGTAGCCCAGACAGGGGGCTCCCCCACACGGAGCAGTTCTTC.

The rearrangement links TRBV7-2 to TRBJ2-3; TRBD2 aligns across 8 bases. This CDR3 is built from 13 residues. Germline CDR1 SGHTA, CDR2 FQGNSA. After removal of 5 bases from V and 7 bases from J, the junction contained 5 bases not matched to a gene. CDR3 coding DNA: TGTGCCAGCAGCCCCCAGCGGGGGAATACGCAGTATTTT. Amino acids: CASSPQRGNTQYF.

This chain's CDR3 is CASLRGIGEKLFF. The CDR3 nucleotides read TGTGCCAGCTTACGGGGAATCGGTGAAAAACTGTTTTTT. This chain joins TRBV7-2 and TRBJ1-4, with no clear D. The germline V gene has CDR1 SGHTA and CDR2 FQGNSA. CDR3 length: 13 amino acids. V was pared by 8 bases and J by 7 bases, with 14 bases between.

Comments on this clone: One end of the junction varies from germline; a read error may be responsible. The chain links TRBV4-2 to TRBJ1-3; a weak D match, TRBD1 (6 bases). The CDR3 length is 17 residues. The germline gives CDR1 LGHNA, CDR2 YNFKEQ. CDR3 in DNA: TGTGCCAACAGCCAAGACCAGGCGGGGGGCGTTGGAAACACCATATATTTT. The encoded protein is CANSQDQAGGVGNTIYF.

As to this clone: The identical CDR3 is also encoded by other nucleotide sequences in the sample. The chain recombines TRBV10-1 with TRBJ2-1, with 9 bases that match TRBD2. CDR1 is WNHNN and CDR2 is SYGVQD in the germline V gene (reference sequence). Losses at the gene ends were 6 bases for V and 13 bases for J; bases not matched to a gene: 10. This CDR3 has 13 amino acids. The CDR3: CASSELAGVGQFF. The CDR3 nucleotides read TGCGCCAGCAGCGAATTAGCGGGAGTCGGTCAGTTCTTC.

The chain has TRBV11-3 and TRBJ2-5; the D gene is possibly TRBD2 (6 bases). The last part of the DNA fits TRBJ2-7 better; the J call may be wrong. Germline V CDR1 and CDR2: SGHNT, YENEEA. This CDR3 comprises 13 residues. The DNA of the CDR3 is TGTGCCAGCAGCAGGGGACTCGTCTACGAGCAGTACTTC. Translation gives CASSRGLVYEQYF.

V is TRBV7-9 and J is TRBJ2-1, with D possibly being TRBD1 (6 bases). Germline V CDR1 and CDR2: SEHNR, FQNEAQ (reference sequence). There are 15 residues in the CDR3. Trimming took 6 bases from V and 10 from J, leaving 22 bases between them. The CDR3 protein is CASRPIVGASPEQFF. CDR3 coding DNA: TGTGCCAGCAGACCCATAGTGGGGGCCTCTCCGGAGCAGTTCTTC. The entire variable domain, with the rest obtained from reference TRBV7-9 and TRBJ2-1, is as follows: DTGVSQNPRHKITKRGQNVTFRCDPISEHNRLYWYRQTLGQGPEFLTYFQNEAQLEKSRLLSDRFSAERPKGSFSTLEIQRTEQGDSAMYLCASRPIVGASPEQFFGPGTRLTVL.

This rearrangement joins TRBV12-5 to TRBJ2-2; D may be TRBD2 (6 bases). This CDR3 comprises 17 residues. Per the germline V gene, CDR1 is LGHNT and CDR2 is FRNRAP. V was clipped by 1 base and J by 3 bases, with 15 bases between them. This CDR3 is CASGLGEKAGHTGELFF. The CDR3 DNA follows: TGTGCTAGTGGTTTGGGAGAGAAGGCGGGACACACCGGGGAGCTGTTTTTT.

The chain carries TRBV10-3 and TRBJ2-1, with 10 bases aligning to TRBD1. After removal of 6 bases from V and 5 bases from J, the junction contained 13 bases not matched to a gene. Germline lookup yields CDR1 ENHRY and CDR2 SYGVKD. The CDR3 is made up of 17 amino acids. CDR3 in DNA: TGTGCCATCAGCGCCACCGGGACAGGGGAAAGGAACAATGAGCAGTTCTTC. Translating gives CAISATGTGERNNEQFF.

CDR3 sequence (DNA): TGTGCCAGCAGCCGGGTTGGGGGACAGTTGAACACTGAAGCTTTCTTT. This sequence encodes CASSRVGGQLNTEAFF. The rearrangement joins TRBV14 to TRBJ1-1, with 7 bases identical to TRBD1. The CDR3 runs to 16 residues. Germline CDR1 SGHDN, CDR2 FVKESK. Trimming cost V 4 bases and J 0 bases; bases outside gene matches: 8.

V usage is TRBV5-1 and J usage is TRBJ2-1, with 7 positions matching TRBD1. The germline V gene encodes CDR1 SGHRS and CDR2 YFSETQ. The CDR3 totals 14 residues. The junction had 5 bases not matched to a gene; V was cut back by 2 bases and J by 6 bases. CDR3 loop: CASSFLGQFNEQFF. DNA of the CDR3: TGCGCCAGCAGCTTCTTGGGACAGTTCAATGAGCAGTTCTTC.

The genes are TRBV7-6 and TRBJ2-7; tentative D call: TRBD2 (6 bases). This CDR3 has 14 amino acids. Per germline, CDR1 SGHVS and CDR2 FNYEAQ. Trimming shortened V by 0 bases and J by 5 bases, and 11 bases separated the two germline ends. The chain's CDR3 is CASSLAASDHEQYF. The CDR3 DNA reads TGTGCCAGCAGCTTAGCGGCTAGCGACCACGAGCAGTACTTC.

The chain recombines TRBV19 with TRBJ2-2; tentatively, D is TRBD2 (5 bases). CDR1 and CDR2 from the germline V gene are LNHDA and SQIVND (reference sequence). The length of the CDR3 is 18 residues. V was clipped by 1 base and J by 8 bases, with 23 bases between them. The CDR3 DNA is TGTGCCAGTAGTATAGTGGGAGAGGGTTTGTTACAGAGGGGGGAGCTGTTTTTT. Amino acid sequence: CASSIVGEGLLQRGELFF.

Remarks on this clone: An end of the junction does not agree with germline; a read error may underlie this. The CDR3 DNA reads as TGTGCTAGCAGCTTAGGGATAGGGGCAGAGACCCAGTACTTC. Protein: CASSLGIGAETQYF. V gene TRBV7-7 combines with J gene TRBJ2-5, with a weak D call TRBD1 (5 bases). Germline V gives CDR1 SSHAT, CDR2 FNYEAQ (reference sequence). CDR3 length: 14 amino acids.

This clone ranks as large. J is TRBJ2-2 and V is TRBV28; tentative D call: TRBD2 (6 bases). This CDR3 has 17 residues. The germline V gene has CDR1 MDHEN and CDR2 SYDVKM. Trimming cost V 5 bases and J 2 bases, with 18 bases left between them. The CDR3, as DNA: TGTGCCAGCAGTCCGGATGGGGGACTCCTAAACACCGGGGAGCTGTTTTTT. Protein sequence: CASSPDGGLLNTGELFF.

This chain links TRBV5-5 with TRBJ1-3; D is unresolved. V lost 5 bases and J 8 bases, leaving 14 bases between the germline ends. Germline V gene lookup returns CDR1 SGHKS and CDR2 YYEKEE (reference sequence). The CDR3 covers 13 residues. For the CDR3, the DNA is TGTGCCAGCAGTCCCGGCCCCGCGGACACCATATATTTT. Its protein product is CASSPGPADTIYF.

The gene calls are TRBV19 and TRBJ2-5; possibly TRBD1 for D (6 bases). The CDR3 runs 17 residues. Germline V CDR1 and CDR2: LNHDA, SQIVND (reference sequence). Trimming took 3 bases from V and 5 from J, leaving 22 bases between them. CDR3 bases: TGTGCCAGTAGTATTAACGTCCGGGACATGAAAGCGGAGACCCAGTACTTC. Its translation is CASSINVRDMKAETQYF.

Turning to this clone: Its ends do not fully match the called genes, so a read error is possible. The chain uses TRBV4-3 and TRBJ2-7, with a possible D match to TRBD1 (5 bases). Germline loops: CDR1 LGHNA, CDR2 YSLEER. This CDR3 has 13 residues. The CDR3 loop reads CASSQDSLGPIHF. The CDR3, as DNA: TGCGCCAGCAGCCAAGATAGTTTGGGGCCTATCCACTTC.

V usage is TRBV5-4 and J usage is TRBJ2-1; 9 nucleotides align to TRBD2. V lost 4 bases, J lost 6 bases, and 11 bases stayed unmatched. Germline V CDR1 and CDR2: SGHNT, YYREEE (reference sequence). The CDR3 spans 16 residues. CDR3 sequence: CASSPISGLAFNEQFF. The CDR3 coding sequence is TGTGCCAGCAGCCCTATTTCGGGACTAGCCTTCAATGAGCAGTTCTTC.

The CDR3 sequence: CASIDRLTRGSPLHF. CDR3 nucleotide sequence: TGTGCCAGCATCGACAGGTTGACACGAGGCTCACCCCTCCACTTT. The chain carries TRBV7-2 and TRBJ1-6, with D tentatively TRBD1 (6 bases). The CDR3 is made up of 15 amino acids. Germline V lookup: CDR1 SGHTA, CDR2 FQGNSA. V lost 7 bases and J 10 bases, leaving 20 bases between the germline ends.

The chain couples TRBV5-5 to TRBJ1-2, with D unresolved. This CDR3 region has 13 residues. Trimming cost V 6 bases and J 7 bases, with 16 bases left between them. The germline gives CDR1 SGHKS, CDR2 YYEKEE (reference sequence). The CDR3 DNA is TGTGCCAGCAACCCCAATGTGAGGAGTGGCTACACCTTC. It codes for CASNPNVRSGYTF.